A single count supports the clone carrying this T cell receptor beta chain. The antigen remains undetermined. This record belongs to a study of beta chain features in type 1 diabetes. Study results and limitations: Across all four CD4+ subsets, people with type 1 diabetes showed modestly shorter TCRB CDR3s.

Germline V gene sequence: CDR1 MGHRA, CDR2 YSYEKL. With V trimmed by 0 bases and J by 0 bases, 6 bases remained unmatched. The CDR3 runs 17 residues. The sequenced template was cDNA made from the entire isolated RNA. Only in-frame clones appear in the TCRdb table, and some are missing; sequencing was by immunoSEQ multiplex PCR. The table has just over 15,000 clones, 55% to 75% seen once. This receptor was identified in a man aged 30-40 years with type 1 diabetes. The sample consisted of Tregs from blood. The chain recombines TRBV4-1 with TRBJ2-3, with 7 bases aligning to TRBD1. The CDR3 sequence: CASSQEGQRRSTDTQYF. In DNA form, the CDR3 reads TGCGCCAGCAGCCAAGAGGGACAGCGCCGTAGCACAGATACGCAGTATTTT.